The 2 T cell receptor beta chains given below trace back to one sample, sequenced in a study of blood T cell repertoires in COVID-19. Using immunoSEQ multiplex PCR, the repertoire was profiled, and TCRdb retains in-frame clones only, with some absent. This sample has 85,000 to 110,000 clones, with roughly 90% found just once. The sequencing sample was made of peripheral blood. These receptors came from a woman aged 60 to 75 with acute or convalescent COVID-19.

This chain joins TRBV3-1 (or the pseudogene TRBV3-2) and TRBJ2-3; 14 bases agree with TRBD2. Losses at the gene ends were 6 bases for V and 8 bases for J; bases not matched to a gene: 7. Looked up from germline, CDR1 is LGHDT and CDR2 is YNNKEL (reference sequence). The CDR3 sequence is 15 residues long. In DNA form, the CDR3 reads TGTGCCAGCAGTCTGACTAGCGGGAGGGCCGGTACGCAGTATTTT. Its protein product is CASSLTSGRAGTQYF.

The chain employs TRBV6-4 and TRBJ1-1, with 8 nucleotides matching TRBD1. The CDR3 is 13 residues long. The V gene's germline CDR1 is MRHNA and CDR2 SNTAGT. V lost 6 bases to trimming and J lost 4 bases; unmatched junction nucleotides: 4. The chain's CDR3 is CASSLDRGTEAFF. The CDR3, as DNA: TGTGCCAGCAGCTTAGACAGGGGCACTGAAGCTTTCTTT.